Listed below are T cell receptor beta chains from one sample, sequenced in a study of blood T cell repertoires in COVID-19. Method: immunoSEQ multiplex PCR; TCRdb's copy keeps in-frame clones and lacks some. This table has 150,000 or so clones, about 74% appearing once. The sample comprised peripheral blood. The receptors shown here come from a woman aged 80 or over with acute or convalescent COVID-19. Both conserved end residues are part of each CDR3. The D gene is left open where the match is weak. Size is omitted from some rows. Given values are once, few, many or a class for expanded clones.

j_call,d_call,clone_size,v_call,cdr3_aa,cdr3_nt
TRBJ1-1,TRBD1,once,TRBV12-3/TRBV12-4,CASSTGGTEAFF,TGTGCCAGCAGTACAGGGGGCACTGAAGCTTTCTTT
TRBJ2-3,.,.,TRBV27,CASSKGALGSDTQYF,TGTGCCAGCAGTAAAGGGGCCTTGGGGTCAGATACGCAGTATTTT
TRBJ2-7,.,few,TRBV24-1,CASQGTGHEQYF,TGTGCCAGCCAGGGAACTGGCCACGAGCAGTACTTC
TRBJ1-4,TRBD1,.,TRBV5-1,CASSLVGQGEKLFF,TGCGCCAGCAGCTTGGTTGGACAGGGGGAAAAACTGTTTTTT
TRBJ2-4,TRBD1,.,TRBV5-1,CASSFRGNIQYF,TGCGCCAGCAGCTTCAGGGGGAACATTCAGTACTTC
TRBJ2-2,.,.,TRBV29-1,CSAGQNTGELFF,TGCAGCGCGGGACAGAACACCGGGGAGCTGTTTTTT
TRBJ2-2,TRBD1,.,TRBV5-1,CASSSLGPGQGDTGELFF,TGCGCCAGCAGCTCCTTAGGACCGGGACAGGGGGACACCGGGGAGCTGTTTTTT
TRBJ2-1,.,.,TRBV18,CASSLSSPGEGSYNEQFF,TGTGCCAGCTCACTATCTTCCCCCGGGGAAGGTTCCTACAATGAGCAGTTCTTC
TRBJ2-7,.,.,TRBV12-3/TRBV12-4,CASAIAQGYEQYF,TGTGCCAGCGCAATCGCGCAGGGCTACGAGCAGTACTTC
TRBJ1-2,TRBD1,.,TRBV9,CASTEEGQGSDYGYTF,TGTGCCAGCACCGAGGAGGGACAGGGGTCCGACTATGGCTACACCTTC
TRBJ2-1,TRBD2,once,TRBV28,CASSFIGLAGINEQFF,TGTGCCAGCAGTTTTATTGGGCTAGCGGGAATCAATGAGCAGTTCTTC
TRBJ2-1,.,.,TRBV5-6,CASSKGQLSYNEQFF,TGTGCCAGCAGCAAAGGACAATTATCCTACAATGAGCAGTTCTTC
TRBJ2-3,TRBD2,.,TRBV7-2,CASSLVSTSGADTQYF,TGTGCCAGCAGCTTAGTTTCAACTAGCGGGGCAGATACGCAGTATTTT
TRBJ1-1,.,.,TRBV10-3,CAISEPDSLNTEAFF,TGTGCCATCAGTGAGCCGGACAGTCTGAACACTGAAGCTTTCTTT
TRBJ2-1,TRBD2,.,TRBV5-4,CASRSGGAGGHEQFF,TGTGCCAGCCGCTCGGGAGGAGCGGGGGGCCATGAGCAGTTCTTC
TRBJ2-7,TRBD2,.,TRBV10-1,CASSVGLAGTEQYF,TGCGCCAGCAGTGTAGGCCTAGCGGGTACCGAGCAGTACTTC
TRBJ1-2,.,.,TRBV6-2/TRBV6-3,CASSLDRNLGYTF,TGTGCCAGCAGTTTAGACAGGAATTTAGGCTACACCTTC
TRBJ2-7,TRBD1,.,TRBV30,CAWSGKTGVYEQYF,TGTGCCTGGAGTGGAAAGACAGGGGTTTACGAGCAGTACTTC
TRBJ1-2,.,once,TRBV19,CASSILDSNYGYTF,TGTGCCAGTAGTATTCTAGACAGTAACTATGGCTACACCTTC
TRBJ2-2,TRBD1,.,TRBV7-6,CASSQTGTTGELFF,TGTGCCAGCAGCCAGACAGGGACGACCGGGGAGCTGTTTTTT
TRBJ2-2,.,.,TRBV14,CASSQVRASGELFF,TGTGCCAGCAGCCAAGTGAGGGCCAGCGGGGAGCTGTTTTTT
TRBJ1-6,TRBD1,.,TRBV7-8,CASSLRDSSYNSPLHF,TGTGCCAGCAGCTTACGGGACAGCTCCTATAATTCACCCCTCCACTTT
TRBJ1-1,.,.,TRBV14,CASSQDYTNTEAFF,TGTGCCAGCAGCCAAGATTACACGAACACTGAAGCTTTCTTT
TRBJ1-5,.,once,TRBV2,CASNKVADQPQHF,TGTGCCAGCAACAAGGTAGCGGATCAGCCCCAGCATTTT
TRBJ2-3,TRBD2,.,TRBV5-1,CASDTGGLAGGTDTQYF,TGCGCCAGCGACACCGGGGGACTAGCGGGAGGGACAGATACGCAGTATTTT
TRBJ2-1,TRBD2,.,TRBV18,CASSLATSNDEQFF,TGTGCCAGCTCATTAGCGACTAGCAACGATGAGCAGTTCTTC
TRBJ2-1,TRBD2,.,TRBV19,CASNQYGDYSYNEQFF,TGTGCCAGTAACCAGTACGGGGACTACTCCTACAATGAGCAGTTCTTC
TRBJ1-4,.,few,TRBV4-1,CASSQRDSLTTNEKLFF,TGCGCCAGCAGCCAACGTGACAGCTTAACAACTAATGAAAAACTGTTTTTT
TRBJ2-3,.,few,TRBV28,CASSFRGAYTQYF,TGTGCCAGCAGTTTTCGGGGGGCGTATACGCAGTATTTT
TRBJ2-5,.,.,TRBV10-3,CAISVGVQETQYF,TGTGCCATCAGTGTAGGGGTACAAGAGACCCAGTACTTC
TRBJ2-7,TRBD1,.,TRBV19,CASSNQGAEQYF,TGTGCCAGTAGTAATCAGGGGGCCGAGCAGTACTTC
TRBJ1-1,TRBD1,.,TRBV7-9,CASSSSTTGRDTEAFF,TGTGCCAGCAGCTCCTCAACGACAGGGCGGGACACTGAAGCTTTCTTT
TRBJ1-2,TRBD1,.,TRBV28,CASSLQGALYLYGYTF,TGTGCCAGCAGTTTACAGGGGGCCCTTTATCTCTATGGCTACACCTTC
TRBJ2-2,TRBD1,.,TRBV10-3,CAISDPGTATGELFF,TGTGCCATCAGTGACCCCGGGACAGCAACCGGGGAGCTGTTTTTT
TRBJ1-1,TRBD1,.,TRBV19,CASSARQGLNTEAFF,TGTGCCAGTAGTGCCCGACAGGGACTGAACACTGAAGCTTTCTTT
TRBJ2-2,.,.,TRBV7-9,CASSLVQGFHTGELFF,TGTGCCAGCAGCTTAGTTCAGGGTTTTCACACCGGGGAGCTGTTTTTT
TRBJ2-5,.,.,TRBV25-1,CASRQVQETQYF,TGTGCCAGCAGACAGGTACAAGAGACCCAGTACTTC
TRBJ1-6,.,.,TRBV10-3,CAISATVANSPLHF,TGTGCCATCAGTGCTACAGTTGCTAATTCACCCCTCCACTTT
TRBJ2-2,TRBD2,.,TRBV7-2,CASSLETSGNTGELFF,TGTGCCAGCAGCTTAGAGACTAGCGGAAACACCGGGGAGCTGTTTTTT
TRBJ2-5,TRBD2,.,TRBV2,CASADGRFRETQYF,TGTGCCAGTGCAGACGGGAGGTTCAGAGAGACCCAGTACTTC
TRBJ1-1,.,.,TRBV6-5,CASSFSTDTEAFF,TGTGCCAGCAGCTTTAGCACGGACACTGAAGCTTTCTTT
TRBJ2-4,TRBD1,.,TRBV10-3,CAISRDSKNIQYF,TGTGCCATCAGTCGGGACAGCAAAAACATTCAGTACTTC
TRBJ2-2,TRBD2,.,TRBV10-1,CASSDRPLAGSNTGELFF,TGCGCCAGCAGTGATCGGCCCCTAGCGGGGTCAAACACCGGGGAGCTGTTTTTT
TRBJ2-1,.,few,TRBV4-2,CASSQVGGPGLNEQFF,TGTGCCAGCAGCCAAGTTGGGGGTCCGGGACTCAATGAGCAGTTCTTC
TRBJ2-2,TRBD1,.,TRBV5-1,CASSSGTVQGDGELFF,TGCGCCAGCAGCTCCGGGACAGTTCAAGGTGACGGGGAGCTGTTTTTT
TRBJ2-5,TRBD2,many,TRBV11-1,CASSLVQRESPETQYF,TGTGCCAGCAGCTTGGTTCAGCGGGAGTCGCCTGAGACCCAGTACTTC
TRBJ1-2,.,.,TRBV4-2,CASSLQQDPGRTYGYTF,TGTGCCAGCAGCCTTCAACAGGATCCAGGGAGGACCTATGGCTACACCTTC
TRBJ1-5,.,.,TRBV27,CASSLQGDQPQHF,TGTGCCAGCAGCTTACAGGGCGACCAGCCCCAGCATTTT
TRBJ1-2,.,.,TRBV5-5,CASSLFQSPNYGYTF,TGTGCCAGCAGCTTATTTCAGTCCCCTAACTATGGCTACACCTTC